The rows below give T cell receptor beta chains drawn from one sample of a study of blood T cell repertoires in COVID-19. The data were produced by immunoSEQ multiplex PCR, yet TCRdb's version contains in-frame clones alone and is incomplete. The sample comprises almost 200,000 clones, 86% of which are singletons, and 0.65% to 0.95% rests with the top ten. The specimen was peripheral blood. The receptor set was obtained from a woman aged 70-85 years with acute or convalescent COVID-19. Both conserved end residues are part of each CDR3. A D gene is named only where the DNA matches it firmly. Only some rows state a clone size, as once, few, many or a class for expanded clones.

clone size: few
J gene: TRBJ1-1
V gene: TRBV7-9
D gene: TRBD1
CDR3 length: 16
CDR3 DNA: TGTGCCAGCAGCCCACGGGAGGGGGCTTTGAACACTGAAGCTTTCTTT
CDR3 protein: CASSPREGALNTEAFF

clone size: NA
J gene: TRBJ2-7
V gene: TRBV6-4
D gene: NA
CDR3 length: 16
CDR3 DNA: TGTGCCAGCAGTGACTCGAGGACATCTTACCGCTACGAGCAGTACTTC
CDR3 protein: CASSDSRTSYRYEQYF

clone size: NA
J gene: TRBJ1-5
V gene: TRBV19
D gene: NA
CDR3 length: 16
CDR3 DNA: TGTGCCAGTAGTGCCCTCACCGGAGATAGCAATCAGCCCCAGCATTTT
CDR3 protein: CASSALTGDSNQPQHF

clone size: NA
J gene: TRBJ2-5
V gene: TRBV4-1
D gene: TRBD2
CDR3 length: 15
CDR3 DNA: TGCGCCAGCAGCGACACTAGCGGGGGGCCGAAGACCCAGTACTTC
CDR3 protein: CASSDTSGGPKTQYF

clone size: NA
J gene: TRBJ2-5
V gene: TRBV5-4
D gene: TRBD2
CDR3 length: 17
CDR3 DNA: TGTGCCAGCAGCCCCCGAAGACTAGCGGGAGACCAAGAGACCCAGTACTTC
CDR3 protein: CASSPRRLAGDQETQYF

clone size: NA
J gene: TRBJ2-1
V gene: TRBV4-1
D gene: TRBD2
CDR3 length: 16
CDR3 DNA: TGCGCCAGCAGCCAAGTCGGGGTAGCGGGGGGGCATGAGCAGTTCTTC
CDR3 protein: CASSQVGVAGGHEQFF

clone size: NA
J gene: TRBJ1-2
V gene: TRBV9
D gene: NA
CDR3 length: 15
CDR3 DNA: TGTGCCAGCAGCGTGGGGGCCCTGGGGGTCTATGGCTACACCTTC
CDR3 protein: CASSVGALGVYGYTF

clone size: NA
J gene: TRBJ2-1
V gene: TRBV2
D gene: NA
CDR3 length: 15
CDR3 DNA: TGTGCCAGCATTGAGGGCGACCTATCCTACAATGAGCAGTTCTTC
CDR3 protein: CASIEGDLSYNEQFF

clone size: NA
J gene: TRBJ2-5
V gene: TRBV3-1/TRBV3-2
D gene: NA
CDR3 length: 13
CDR3 DNA: TGTGCCAGCAGCCGCAGGGGAGAGGAGACCCAGTACTTC
CDR3 protein: CASSRRGEETQYF

clone size: NA
J gene: TRBJ2-7
V gene: TRBV25-1
D gene: NA
CDR3 length: 12
CDR3 DNA: TGTGCCAGCAGTGAACAGGGTGTGGAGCAGTACTTC
CDR3 protein: CASSEQGVEQYF

clone size: NA
J gene: TRBJ2-3
V gene: TRBV5-1
D gene: TRBD2
CDR3 length: 13
CDR3 DNA: TGCGCCAGCAACCCAGCGGGGTCAGATACGCAGTATTTT
CDR3 protein: CASNPAGSDTQYF

clone size: NA
J gene: TRBJ2-7
V gene: TRBV28
D gene: NA
CDR3 length: 11
CDR3 DNA: TGTGCCAGCAGTTTAGGCGGCGAGCAGTACTTC
CDR3 protein: CASSLGGEQYF

clone size: NA
J gene: TRBJ2-1
V gene: TRBV7-2
D gene: TRBD2
CDR3 length: 17
CDR3 DNA: TGTGCCAGCAGCTTCTCCCCTAGCGGGAGGGCCGGAAATGAGCAGTTCTTC
CDR3 protein: CASSFSPSGRAGNEQFF

clone size: once
J gene: TRBJ1-6
V gene: TRBV5-1
D gene: NA
CDR3 length: 14
CDR3 DNA: TGCGCCAGCAGCTTGGGGACAGAGAATTCACCCCTCCACTTT
CDR3 protein: CASSLGTENSPLHF

clone size: NA
J gene: TRBJ2-3
V gene: TRBV10-3
D gene: NA
CDR3 length: 14
CDR3 DNA: TGTGCCATCAGAGTACAGGGAGCCACAGATACGCAGTATTTT
CDR3 protein: CAIRVQGATDTQYF

clone size: NA
J gene: TRBJ2-2
V gene: TRBV7-2
D gene: TRBD1
CDR3 length: 16
CDR3 DNA: TGTGCCAGCAGCTTAGTACAGGGGGCCAGCACCGGGGAGCTGTTTTTT
CDR3 protein: CASSLVQGASTGELFF

clone size: once
J gene: TRBJ2-3
V gene: TRBV9
D gene: TRBD2
CDR3 length: 17
CDR3 DNA: TGTGCCAGCAGCGTAGGCCTAGCGGGGGGGCCGGTGGATACGCAGTATTTT
CDR3 protein: CASSVGLAGGPVDTQYF

clone size: NA
J gene: TRBJ1-1
V gene: TRBV7-8
D gene: TRBD1
CDR3 length: 14
CDR3 DNA: TGTGCCAGCAGCACGGACAGGGTGAACACTGAAGCTTTCTTT
CDR3 protein: CASSTDRVNTEAFF

clone size: NA
J gene: TRBJ1-6
V gene: TRBV28
D gene: NA
CDR3 length: 17
CDR3 DNA: TGTGCCAGCAGGCCTGCCGGGGGGGACTCCTATAATTCACCCCTCCACTTT
CDR3 protein: CASRPAGGDSYNSPLHF

clone size: once
J gene: TRBJ2-5
V gene: TRBV19
D gene: NA
CDR3 length: 14
CDR3 DNA: TGTGCCAGTAGTATAGAGTTTCGGCAAGAGACCCAGTACTTC
CDR3 protein: CASSIEFRQETQYF

clone size: NA
J gene: TRBJ1-5
V gene: TRBV27
D gene: TRBD1
CDR3 length: 16
CDR3 DNA: TGTGCCAGCCACCCCGGGACAGGGGTTAGCAATCAGCCCCAGCATTTT
CDR3 protein: CASHPGTGVSNQPQHF

clone size: once
J gene: TRBJ2-3
V gene: TRBV4-2
D gene: TRBD2
CDR3 length: 16
CDR3 DNA: TGTGCCAGCAGCCAAGTAGCGGGGAAGGGCACAGATACGCAGTATTTT
CDR3 protein: CASSQVAGKGTDTQYF

clone size: NA
J gene: TRBJ2-2
V gene: TRBV27
D gene: NA
CDR3 length: 13
CDR3 DNA: TGTGCCAGCAGTTCTCAGGGCACCGGGGAGCTGTTTTTT
CDR3 protein: CASSSQGTGELFF

clone size: NA
J gene: TRBJ2-2
V gene: TRBV19
D gene: TRBD1
CDR3 length: 16
CDR3 DNA: TGTGCCAGTAGGGGCAGGGGGTCTTCGAACACCGGGGAGCTGTTTTTT
CDR3 protein: CASRGRGSSNTGELFF

clone size: NA
J gene: TRBJ1-2
V gene: TRBV11-3
D gene: NA
CDR3 length: 11
CDR3 DNA: TGTGCCAGCAGCTCGGACACTGGCTACACCTTC
CDR3 protein: CASSSDTGYTF

clone size: few
J gene: TRBJ2-1
V gene: TRBV7-9
D gene: TRBD2
CDR3 length: 16
CDR3 DNA: TGTGCCAGCAGCTTAGTGGAGCGGGAGGGCCGAAATGAGCAGTTCTTC
CDR3 protein: CASSLVEREGRNEQFF

clone size: few
J gene: TRBJ1-5
V gene: TRBV2
D gene: TRBD1
CDR3 length: 16
CDR3 DNA: TGTGCCAGCAGTTTGGACACAGGGGGCGTCAGACAGCCCCAGCATTTT
CDR3 protein: CASSLDTGGVRQPQHF

clone size: NA
J gene: TRBJ1-2
V gene: TRBV5-4
D gene: TRBD1
CDR3 length: 17
CDR3 DNA: TGTGCCAGCAGCTTGAACGGACAGGGGGCGCCCCCATCCGGCTACACCTTC
CDR3 protein: CASSLNGQGAPPSGYTF

clone size: NA
J gene: TRBJ2-3
V gene: TRBV28
D gene: NA
CDR3 length: 14
CDR3 DNA: TGTGCCAGCAGTTTGACATGGGGCACAGATACGCAGTATTTT
CDR3 protein: CASSLTWGTDTQYF

clone size: NA
J gene: TRBJ1-1
V gene: TRBV29-1
D gene: NA
CDR3 length: 12
CDR3 DNA: TGCAGCGTTCGAGGGGGAGGGAATAATGCTTTCTTT
CDR3 protein: CSVRGGGNNAFF

clone size: few
J gene: TRBJ1-5
V gene: TRBV28
D gene: TRBD1
CDR3 length: 15
CDR3 DNA: TGTGCCAGCAGTTCTTTCTGGACAGGGAATCAGCCCCAGCATTTT
CDR3 protein: CASSSFWTGNQPQHF

clone size: NA
J gene: TRBJ2-4
V gene: TRBV2
D gene: NA
CDR3 length: 14
CDR3 DNA: TGTGCCAGCATAATGGGGCTGGGGAAAAACATTCAGTACTTC
CDR3 protein: CASIMGLGKNIQYF

clone size: NA
J gene: TRBJ2-3
V gene: TRBV4-1
D gene: NA
CDR3 length: 13
CDR3 DNA: TGCGCCAGCAGCCGACAGAGCACAGATACGCAGTATTTT
CDR3 protein: CASSRQSTDTQYF

clone size: NA
J gene: TRBJ2-3
V gene: TRBV5-1
D gene: NA
CDR3 length: 16
CDR3 DNA: TGCGCCAGCAGCTTGGCCCTAGCGACTAGCACAGATACGCAGTATTTT
CDR3 protein: CASSLALATSTDTQYF

clone size: NA
J gene: TRBJ2-2
V gene: TRBV28
D gene: NA
CDR3 length: 13
CDR3 DNA: TGTGCCAGCATCTCCGGGGGATCCGGGGAGCTGTTTTTT
CDR3 protein: CASISGGSGELFF

clone size: NA
J gene: TRBJ2-7
V gene: TRBV10-3
D gene: TRBD1
CDR3 length: 12
CDR3 DNA: TGTGCCATCAACCAGGGGGCCGGCGAGCAGTACTTC
CDR3 protein: CAINQGAGEQYF

clone size: NA
J gene: TRBJ2-5
V gene: TRBV9
D gene: TRBD1
CDR3 length: 16
CDR3 DNA: TGTGCCAGCAGCGGACAGGGGGGTACCCTAAGGGAGACCCAGTACTTC
CDR3 protein: CASSGQGGTLRETQYF

clone size: once
J gene: TRBJ2-7
V gene: TRBV18
D gene: TRBD1
CDR3 length: 14
CDR3 DNA: TGTGCCAGCTCACACCGGGACAGTCCTTACGAGCAGTACTTC
CDR3 protein: CASSHRDSPYEQYF

clone size: NA
J gene: TRBJ1-6
V gene: TRBV5-5
D gene: TRBD1
CDR3 length: 14
CDR3 DNA: TGTGCCAGCAACGCCGAGACAGGGAATTCACCCCTCCACTTT
CDR3 protein: CASNAETGNSPLHF

clone size: NA
J gene: TRBJ1-1
V gene: TRBV23-1
D gene: NA
CDR3 length: 15
CDR3 DNA: TGCGCCAGCAGTTTCTCCAACAGGGTTAACACTGAAGCTTTCTTT
CDR3 protein: CASSFSNRVNTEAFF

clone size: NA
J gene: TRBJ1-1
V gene: TRBV5-1
D gene: NA
CDR3 length: 11
CDR3 DNA: TGCGCCAGCAGCCGGAACACTGAAGCTTTCTTT
CDR3 protein: CASSRNTEAFF

clone size: NA
J gene: TRBJ2-7
V gene: TRBV28
D gene: NA
CDR3 length: 15
CDR3 DNA: TGTGCCAGCAGTCAGGGCGGGGCAAGCTCCTACGAGCAGTACTTC
CDR3 protein: CASSQGGASSYEQYF

clone size: NA
J gene: TRBJ1-3
V gene: TRBV29-1
D gene: NA
CDR3 length: 12
CDR3 DNA: TGCAGCGTTGAAGCATCCGGAAACACCATATATTTT
CDR3 protein: CSVEASGNTIYF

clone size: NA
J gene: TRBJ2-6
V gene: TRBV5-1
D gene: TRBD1
CDR3 length: 14
CDR3 DNA: TGCGCCAGTAGGGACAGCCCTGGGGCCAACGTCCTGACTTTC
CDR3 protein: CASRDSPGANVLTF

clone size: NA
J gene: TRBJ1-4
V gene: TRBV2
D gene: TRBD1
CDR3 length: 14
CDR3 DNA: TGTGCCAGCAGTCCGACAGGGGCTAATGAAAAACTGTTTTTT
CDR3 protein: CASSPTGANEKLFF

clone size: NA
J gene: TRBJ2-7
V gene: TRBV5-6
D gene: TRBD1
CDR3 length: 14
CDR3 DNA: TGTGCCAGCAGTCGGGGGGACAGGGACTACGAGCAGTACTTC
CDR3 protein: CASSRGDRDYEQYF